Following are 18 T cell receptor beta chains from one sample sequenced in a study of T cells expressing NK-cell markers. Following a re-call of the 5' RACE reads, TCRdb has one entry per CDR3 protein and lacks DNA. The sample spans 150,000 to 200,000 distinct CDR3 sequences; the ten largest clones claim 18%. The material sequenced was blood T cells: a sorted CD56 or NKG2C T cell subset, CD4+ or CD8+ T cells, or bulk PBMC T cells (not recorded which). All receptors come from a woman aged 18 to 75 in good health.

This rearrangement joins TRBV30 to TRBJ2-5; the TCRdb call, TRBD2, lacks DNA for checking. Looked up from germline, CDR1 is GTSNPN and CDR2 is SVGIG (reference sequence). CDR3 size: 16 residues. The CDR3 region is CAWSGMRRGGAETQYF.

The CDR3 sequence is CASSFRGVRSNEQFF. The chain has TRBV5-1 and TRBJ2-1; TCRdb proposes TRBD1, but this gene call is untestable without DNA. The CDR3 contains 15 residues. From germline, CDR1 is SGHRS and CDR2 YFSETQ.

This chain joins TRBV5-1 and TRBJ2-5; absent DNA, TCRdb's TRBD2 call cannot be checked. Germline CDR1 is SGHRS and CDR2 is YFSETQ. CDR3 length: 15 amino acids. CDR3 loop: CASSPGRAAGETQYF. Variable domain in full (rest from reference TRBV5-1 and TRBJ2-5): KAGVTQTPRYLIKTRGQQVTLSCSPISGHRSVSWYQQTPGQGLQFLFEYFSETQRNKGNFPGRFSGRQFSNSRSEMNVSTLELGDSALYLCASSPGRAAGETQYFGPGTRLLVL.

This sequence joins TRBV12-3 or TRBV12-4 and TRBJ1-5. The CDR3 is made up of 13 amino acids. This CDR3 is CASSLNPSQPQHF.

V usage is TRBV27 and J usage is TRBJ2-7; TCRdb returns TRBD1, unconfirmable since there is no DNA. Per germline, CDR1 MNHEY and CDR2 SMNVEV (reference sequence). The CDR3 runs to 14 residues. The CDR3 sequence: CASSLVGAGYEQYF.

The gene calls are TRBV10-3 and TRBJ2-5; absent DNA, TCRdb's TRBD2 call cannot be checked. This CDR3 comprises 13 residues. Germline V gives CDR1 ENHRY, CDR2 SYGVKD. The CDR3 here is CAISELAGETQYF.

J is TRBJ2-7 and V is TRBV7-2; TCRdb names TRBD2, which stays unverified in the absence of DNA. Germline CDR1 and CDR2: SGHTA and FQGNSA. This CDR3 contains 19 residues. The CDR3 is CASSLAVGLSGGTSYEQYF.

V is TRBV5-5 and J is TRBJ2-5; without DNA, the TCRdb call of TRBD1 cannot be checked. From germline, CDR1 is SGHKS and CDR2 YYEKEE (reference sequence). The CDR3 has 15 residues. The CDR3 sequence is CASSFYVPGSETQYF.

V and J are TRBV29-1 and TRBJ1-5; TCRdb returns TRBD1, unconfirmable since there is no DNA. Germline V lookup: CDR1 SQVTM, CDR2 ANQGSEA. This CDR3 is built from 13 residues. Here the CDR3 reads CSVSQGADQPQHF.

The chain combines TRBV5-1 with TRBJ2-4; TCRdb's D call of TRBD1 is untestable without DNA. The CDR3 loop spans 17 amino acids. The V gene's germline CDR1 is SGHRS and CDR2 YFSETQ. The chain's CDR3 is CASSLVGGWGAKNIQYF.

This chain connects TRBV7-2 to TRBJ2-5; lacking DNA, the TRBD2 call made by TCRdb goes unchecked. This CDR3 spans 14 amino acids. Germline CDR1 reads SGHTA; CDR2 reads FQGNSA. The CDR3 region is CASSPTNSRETQYF.

The chain combines TRBV5-6 with TRBJ1-1; TCRdb returns TRBD1, unconfirmable since there is no DNA. The CDR3 is made up of 13 amino acids. Germline V CDR1 and CDR2: SGHDT, YYEEEE. CDR3 in amino acids: CASRWDRDTEAFF.

The chain is built from TRBV7-9 and TRBJ2-5. The CDR3 sequence is 14 residues long. Per the germline V gene, CDR1 is SEHNR and CDR2 is FQNEAQ (reference sequence). The chain's CDR3 is CASSLKQLTDTQYF.

The chain carries TRBV7-3 and TRBJ2-2; TCRdb's D gene call, TRBD1, goes unchecked for lack of DNA. Looked up from germline, CDR1 is SGHTA and CDR2 is FQGTGA. The CDR3 loop spans 18 amino acids. The CDR3 sequence is CASSLEAAGARNTGELFF.

The chain links TRBV5-1 to TRBJ2-4; the D call of TRBD1 rests on TCRdb alone, since no DNA is present to check it. There are 14 residues in the CDR3. The germline CDR1 and CDR2 sequences are SGHRS and YFSETQ. CDR3 residues: CASSLGQGWDIQYF.

The chain joins TRBV5-1 to TRBJ2-2. Germline loops: CDR1 SGHRS, CDR2 YFSETQ. This CDR3 is built from 14 residues. CDR3 region: CASSLDDGTGELFF. The variable domain in full, with the rest retrieved from reference TRBV5-1 and TRBJ2-2, is KAGVTQTPRYLIKTRGQQVTLSCSPISGHRSVSWYQQTPGQGLQFLFEYFSETQRNKGNFPGRFSGRQFSNSRSEMNVSTLELGDSALYLCASSLDDGTGELFFGEGSRLTVL.

The gene calls are TRBV20-1 and TRBJ2-5; TCRdb gives TRBD2 as the D gene, but with no DNA this cannot be confirmed. CDR1 is DFQATT and CDR2 is SNEGSKA in the germline V gene (reference sequence). The CDR3 consists of 15 residues. The CDR3 loop is CSARGGLAVQETQYF.

The rearrangement links TRBV5-1 to TRBJ1-6; TCRdb indicates TRBD1, and absent DNA this call remains unverified. The CDR3 totals 16 residues. Germline CDR1 SGHRS, CDR2 YFSETQ. The CDR3 sequence: CASSWGGARSNSPLHF.